This T cell receptor beta chain was sequenced for a study of blood T cells in healthy people across ages. Trimming removed 7 bases from V and 0 bases from J, with 16 bases in between. Germline CDR1 reads MNHNS; CDR2 reads SASEGT. The CDR3 is 15 residues long. Combining a sample-barcoded 5' primer with a J-beta primer mix, a second PCR ran for roughly 6 to 12 cycles. TCRdb re-called the 5' RACE reads through MiXCR, storing one row per CDR3 protein. Among 1.5 million to 2 million distinct CDR3 sequences listed, roughly 30% were seen once. The sequence came from a woman between 25 and 40 years old in good health. The sample consisted of blood. The chain is built from TRBV6-1 and TRBJ2-7, with D possibly TRBD1 on 5 matching bases. CDR3 loop: CASKIGRGSSYEQYF. In DNA, the CDR3 is TGTGCCAGCAAAATAGGAAGGGGAAGCTCCTACGAGCAGTACTTC.